The following is a T cell receptor (beta chain) sequence with its context. The CDR3 has 13 amino acids. Germline V gives CDR1 MRHNA, CDR2 SNTAGT. Trimming took off 6 bases at V and 7 bases at J, with 13 bases between the two ends. This specimen belongs to a study of shared T cell receptors in the human thymus. Profiling relied on immunoSEQ multiplex PCR, and the TCRdb table lists in-frame clones only, not all of them. The sample has 700,000 or so clones; 70% to 90% are singletons. Separately, the same data were catalogued under a study of human thymus T cells. That work states: Samples came from healthy Finnish infants during open corrective cardiac surgery. Thymus was obtained from resections taken during corrective heart surgery. Thymic and blood repertoires appeared to carry a bias in their V and J gene usage. Related studies found that unrelated individuals share highly overlapping thymic repertoires.

The chain links TRBV6-4 to TRBJ1-5; no firm D call. The sequencing input was thymocytes. The sequence was collected from a girl less than two years old with a congenital heart defect. CDR3 sequence: CASSEGEGQPQHF. The CDR3 coding sequence is TGTGCCAGCAGCGAGGGCGAGGGCCAGCCCCAGCATTTT.